A selection of T cell receptor beta chains follows, all from one sample in a study of a mutant IDH1 vaccine in newly diagnosed glioma. Here immunoSEQ multiplex PCR was the method, and the copy in TCRdb shows in-frame clones only, minus some. The sample has 25,000 to 40,000 clones, around nine tenths seen once. Their recognized antigens are unknown. The specimen comprised PBMCs, sampled from a glioma patient whose treatment included an IDH1 peptide vaccine. The receptors shown here come from a man aged 35-49 years with glioma. Both conserved end residues are part of each CDR3. The order of the fields is V gene, D gene, J gene, clone size, CDR3 protein, CDR3 DNA. A D gene is named only where the DNA matches it firmly. Some rows mark clone size as missing; the rest say once, few, many or name a class of expanded clone.

v_gene: TRBV29-1
d_gene: TRBD1
j_gene: TRBJ2-2
abundance: NA
CDR3aa: CSGLTGGNAGELFF
CDR3nt: TGCAGCGGACTGACAGGGGGCAACGCCGGGGAGCTGTTTTTT

v_gene: TRBV7-2
d_gene: TRBD2
j_gene: TRBJ2-7
abundance: NA
CDR3aa: CASSLGSGSSPSYEQYF
CDR3nt: TGTGCCAGCAGCTTAGGTAGCGGGAGTTCCCCCTCCTACGAGCAGTACTTC

v_gene: TRBV7-2
d_gene: NA
j_gene: TRBJ2-5
abundance: NA
CDR3aa: CASSPPGLEETQYF
CDR3nt: TGTGCCAGCAGCCCGCCGGGACTTGAAGAGACCCAGTACTTC

v_gene: TRBV10-3
d_gene: NA
j_gene: TRBJ1-5
abundance: NA
CDR3aa: CAISESKTPEQPQHF
CDR3nt: TGTGCCATCAGTGAGTCGAAAACTCCCGAACAGCCCCAGCATTTT

v_gene: TRBV5-1
d_gene: NA
j_gene: TRBJ2-6
abundance: NA
CDR3aa: CASMVGSGLSSGANVLTF
CDR3nt: TGCGCCAGCATGGTCGGGAGTGGATTGAGCTCTGGGGCCAACGTCCTGACTTTC

v_gene: TRBV19
d_gene: TRBD2
j_gene: TRBJ2-3
abundance: NA
CDR3aa: CASSIRGLAGVGDTQYF
CDR3nt: TGTGCCAGTAGTATTAGAGGGCTAGCGGGAGTCGGAGATACGCAGTATTTT

v_gene: TRBV11-3
d_gene: NA
j_gene: TRBJ2-7
abundance: NA
CDR3aa: CASSLDWGEQYF
CDR3nt: TGTGCCAGCAGCTTAGATTGGGGTGAGCAGTACTTC

v_gene: TRBV13
d_gene: TRBD1
j_gene: TRBJ2-5
abundance: once
CDR3aa: CASSLRRQGAETQYF
CDR3nt: TGTGCCAGCAGCTTACGGCGACAGGGGGCAGAGACCCAGTACTTC

v_gene: TRBV7-2
d_gene: NA
j_gene: TRBJ2-1
abundance: NA
CDR3aa: CASSPDRASYNEQFF
CDR3nt: TGTGCCAGCAGCCCTGACCGAGCATCCTACAATGAGCAGTTCTTC

v_gene: TRBV27
d_gene: NA
j_gene: TRBJ2-1
abundance: NA
CDR3aa: CASSFMNEQFF
CDR3nt: TGTGCCAGCAGTTTTATGAATGAGCAGTTCTTC

v_gene: TRBV4-3
d_gene: NA
j_gene: TRBJ1-2
abundance: NA
CDR3aa: CASSPLTMSGYGYTF
CDR3nt: TGCGCCAGCAGCCCGCTAACGATGTCGGGATATGGCTACACCTTC

v_gene: TRBV28
d_gene: NA
j_gene: TRBJ1-2
abundance: NA
CDR3aa: CASDRDSAYGYTF
CDR3nt: TGTGCCAGCGATCGAGACAGCGCCTATGGCTACACCTTC

v_gene: TRBV28
d_gene: TRBD1
j_gene: TRBJ1-2
abundance: NA
CDR3aa: CASSLVGTVALWGYGYTF
CDR3nt: TGTGCCAGCAGTTTAGTAGGGACAGTTGCCCTCTGGGGCTATGGCTACACCTTC

v_gene: TRBV7-6
d_gene: NA
j_gene: TRBJ1-1
abundance: NA
CDR3aa: CASSLGAAAEAFF
CDR3nt: TGTGCCAGCAGCTTAGGAGCGGCAGCCGAAGCTTTCTTT

v_gene: TRBV6-1
d_gene: NA
j_gene: TRBJ1-2
abundance: once
CDR3aa: CASSEDIQGGNGYTF
CDR3nt: TGTGCCAGCAGTGAAGACATACAGGGTGGTAATGGCTACACCTTC

v_gene: TRBV10-1
d_gene: NA
j_gene: TRBJ1-6
abundance: NA
CDR3aa: CASSEVGTDSPLHF
CDR3nt: TGCGCCAGCAGTGAGGTGGGGACGGATTCACCCCTCCACTTT

v_gene: TRBV7-3
d_gene: NA
j_gene: TRBJ1-1
abundance: NA
CDR3aa: CASSLQGGSSEAFF
CDR3nt: TGTGCCAGCAGCTTACAGGGTGGGAGCTCTGAAGCTTTCTTT

v_gene: TRBV7-9
d_gene: NA
j_gene: TRBJ2-7
abundance: NA
CDR3aa: CASSSLDQYEQYF
CDR3nt: TGTGCCAGCAGCTCACTGGACCAGTACGAGCAGTACTTC

v_gene: TRBV10-2
d_gene: NA
j_gene: TRBJ1-1
abundance: NA
CDR3aa: CASKGLLWGRQRNTEAFF
CDR3nt: TGCGCCAGCAAGGGCCTTCTATGGGGGAGGCAGCGGAACACTGAAGCTTTCTTT

v_gene: TRBV10-2
d_gene: NA
j_gene: TRBJ2-3
abundance: NA
CDR3aa: CASSASALTDTQYF
CDR3nt: TGCGCCAGCAGTGCGTCAGCCCTCACAGATACGCAGTATTTT